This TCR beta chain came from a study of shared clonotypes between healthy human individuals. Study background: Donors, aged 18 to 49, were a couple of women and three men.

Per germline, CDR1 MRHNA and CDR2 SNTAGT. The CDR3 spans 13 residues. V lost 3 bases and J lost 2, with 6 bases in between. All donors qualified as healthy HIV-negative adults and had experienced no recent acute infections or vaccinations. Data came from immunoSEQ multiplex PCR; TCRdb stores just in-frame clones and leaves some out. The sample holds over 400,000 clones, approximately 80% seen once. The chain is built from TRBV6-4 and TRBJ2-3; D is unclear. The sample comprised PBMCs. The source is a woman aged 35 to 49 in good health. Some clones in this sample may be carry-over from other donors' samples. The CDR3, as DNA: TGTGCCAGCAGTGAGGGCGCCACAGATACGCAGTATTTT. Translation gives CASSEGATDTQYF.